The subject of this entry is one T cell receptor beta chain. Its antigen is undetermined. The CDR3 is 16 residues long. CDR1 SGHRS and CDR2 YFSETQ come from the germline V gene. The V gene lost 0 bases and the J gene lost 11 bases, with 23 bases spanning the gap. This entry is derived from a study of post-analysis software for immune sequencing data. Across the study: Several disease courses (relapsing-remitting, secondary progressive and progressive-relapsing) of multiple sclerosis were included.

TCR beta cDNA libraries had unique molecular identifiers. Around 500,000 cDNA molecules came from 1 to 10 million T cells. TCRdb re-analysed the PCR reads in MiXCR, keeping a single row per CDR3 protein. The sample lists approximately 570,000 distinct CDR3 sequences; 44% were seen once. Study conclusions and caveats: F-measure co-clustering was strong for batch-matched samples. Significantly lower normalized Chao1 diversity was seen in multiple sclerosis patients than in controls. With TRBV5-6, TRBV5-1 and TRBV20-1 included, a handful of TRBV segments were more frequent in patients than in controls.

Sample: blood. The chain links TRBV5-1 to TRBJ2-5; D possibly uses TRBD1 or TRBD2 (5 bases each). The source is a girl aged 5-17 years with multiple sclerosis. DNA for the CDR3: TGCGCCAGCAGCTTGGTGGGCGGGCGGCCAGAAGGGGAGCAGTACTTC. This codes for CASSLVGGRPEGEQYF.